This T cell receptor (beta chain) was profiled in a study of a mutant IDH1 vaccine in newly diagnosed glioma. The V end was cut by 4 bases, the J end by 4 bases, with 20 bases between. The CDR3 length is 16 residues. Germline CDR1 reads KGHSH; CDR2 reads LQKENI. Sample time point: baseline, week 1 (first vaccination visit). The treatment is: pre-vaccination baseline after standard-of-care therapy. The assay was immunoSEQ multiplex PCR, and TCRdb's table has in-frame clones only and misses some. The sample lists about 69,000 clones; about 86% were seen once. The V and J genes are TRBV18 and TRBJ2-7; D perhaps matches TRBD1 (5 bases). This TCR was recovered from a man in his thirties or forties with glioma. Source: PBMCs, taken from a glioma patient treated with radiotherapy, temozolomide or both. DNA for the CDR3: TGTGCCAGCTCACTGCTCCAGGGATTTTCCGATTACGAGCAGTACTTC. It specifies CASSLLQGFSDYEQYF.